Each of the 31 T cell receptor beta chains below was sequenced from the same sample in a study of monozygotic twins with inflammatory bowel disease. TCRdb derives one entry per CDR3 protein from the 5' RACE reads, leaving out DNA. Recorded here are 150,000 to 200,000 distinct CDR3 sequences; the top ten clones represent about 7.4%. Material: blood. Source of these receptors: a human donor with ulcerative colitis or Crohn's disease, or a healthy co-twin of an affected twin (not recorded which).

The chain is built from TRBV13 and TRBJ2-5; the D call of TRBD1 rests on TCRdb alone, since no DNA is present to check it. Per the germline V gene, CDR1 is PRHDT and CDR2 is FYEKMQ (reference sequence). This CDR3 contains 13 residues. CDR3: CASSLLWGETQYF. The complete variable domain, with remaining parts taken from reference TRBV13 and TRBJ2-5, reads AAGVIQSPRHLIKEKRETATLKCYPIPRHDTVYWYQQGPGQDPQFLISFYEKMQSDKGSIPDRFSAQQFSDYHSELNMSSLELGDSALYFCASSLLWGETQYFGPGTRLLVL.

The V and J genes are TRBV3-1 and TRBJ1-1; TCRdb's assignment of TRBD1 cannot be checked, as there is no DNA. Germline values: CDR1 LGHDT, CDR2 YNNKEL (reference sequence). The CDR3 spans 14 residues. The CDR3 spells CASSRRGGTAEAFF.

V gene TRBV5-1 combines with J gene TRBJ2-7; the TCRdb D gene call, TRBD2, has no DNA to confirm it. CDR3 size: 12 residues. Germline loops: CDR1 SGHRS, CDR2 YFSETQ. The CDR3 spells CASSFPLGEQYF.

This chain links TRBV5-1 with TRBJ1-5; checking the TCRdb D call of TRBD1 is not possible without DNA. The germline CDR1 and CDR2 sequences are SGHRS and YFSETQ. CDR3 size: 15 residues. The CDR3 sequence is CASSLETGFNQPQHF. Filled out from reference TRBV5-1 and TRBJ1-5, the complete variable domain reads KAGVTQTPRYLIKTRGQQVTLSCSPISGHRSVSWYQQTPGQGLQFLFEYFSETQRNKGNFPGRFSGRQFSNSRSEMNVSTLELGDSALYLCASSLETGFNQPQHFGDGTRLSIL.

This sequence joins TRBV11-2 and TRBJ2-2; as DNA is missing, the TRBD1 call by TCRdb cannot be tested. The germline V gene encodes CDR1 SGHAT and CDR2 FQNNGV. This CDR3 contains 18 residues. The CDR3 spells CASSFFWGGQGKAGELFF.

The chain links TRBV10-3 to TRBJ2-7; TCRdb outputs TRBD1, but without DNA this stays unchecked. CDR3 length: 13 residues. Germline CDR1 and CDR2: ENHRY and SYGVKD. This CDR3 reads CAIRMGDFDEQYF.

The chain couples TRBV10-3 to TRBJ1-1; the D call from TCRdb, TRBD1, cannot be confirmed without DNA. The CDR3 has 14 residues. Germline CDR1 is ENHRY and CDR2 is SYGVKD. The CDR3 is CAIRPDRTSTEAFF.

V and J are TRBV19 and TRBJ1-1. CDR3 length: 13 residues. Germline CDR1 and CDR2: LNHDA and SQIVND (reference sequence). The CDR3 loop reads CASNLAPNTEAFF.

The chain combines TRBV5-1 with TRBJ1-6; with no DNA, the TCRdb D assignment of TRBD1 cannot be verified. This CDR3 is 16 amino acids long. Germline lookup yields CDR1 SGHRS and CDR2 YFSETQ. CDR3 residues: CASSPTGQGEYSPLHF.

The chain couples TRBV5-5 to TRBJ2-1; TCRdb selects TRBD2, and the lack of DNA leaves this call unchecked. The CDR3 sequence is 13 residues long. Germline V gene data show CDR1 as SGHKS and CDR2 as YYEKEE (reference sequence). CDR3 residues: CASSLGERDEQFF.

The chain couples TRBV5-5 to TRBJ2-1; with no DNA, the TCRdb D assignment of TRBD1 cannot be verified. Germline lookup yields CDR1 SGHKS and CDR2 YYEKEE (reference sequence). The CDR3 runs to 14 residues. This chain's CDR3 is CATAFETVADEQFF.

The chain couples TRBV7-6 to TRBJ2-7; TCRdb outputs TRBD1, but without DNA this stays unchecked. The CDR3 totals 14 residues. Germline loops: CDR1 SGHVS, CDR2 FNYEAQ. CDR3 in amino acids: CASSLKTGNYEQYF.

The V and J genes are TRBV14 and TRBJ2-7; with no DNA, the TCRdb D assignment of TRBD2 cannot be verified. The CDR3 contains 14 residues. In germline, CDR1 is SGHDN, CDR2 FVKESK. The CDR3: CASRRAGRNYEQYF.

Here the CDR3 reads CASSLTHTGATSYNEQFF. The genes are TRBV27 and TRBJ2-1; TCRdb names TRBD1, which stays unverified in the absence of DNA. The CDR3 sequence is 18 residues long. Germline values: CDR1 MNHEY, CDR2 SMNVEV (reference sequence).

The chain combines TRBV30 with TRBJ1-1. The germline V gene has CDR1 GTSNPN and CDR2 SVGIG (reference sequence). This CDR3 is built from 13 residues. Here the CDR3 reads CAWSARGRGEAFF. The full variable domain, completed using reference TRBV30 and TRBJ1-1, is SQTIHQWPATLVQPVGSPLSLECTVEGTSNPNLYWYRQAAGRGLQLLFYSVGIGQISSEVPQNLSASRPQDRQFILSSKKLLLSDSGFYLCAWSARGRGEAFFGQGTRLTVV.

The V call is TRBV6-6, the J call TRBJ1-1. CDR3 length: 11 residues. Per the germline V gene, CDR1 is MNHNY and CDR2 is SVGAGI (reference sequence). CDR3 sequence: CASSYAGEAFF.

V is TRBV10-3 and J is TRBJ2-1. Germline CDR1 reads ENHRY; CDR2 reads SYGVKD. This CDR3 is 13 amino acids long. Here the CDR3 reads CAISKDKNNEQFF.

The chain combines TRBV12-3 or TRBV12-4 with TRBJ2-7; the D call from TCRdb, TRBD1, cannot be confirmed without DNA. The CDR3 contains 14 residues. The CDR3 loop reads CASSHFRQGNEQYF.

The chain joins TRBV12-3 or TRBV12-4 to TRBJ1-6; TCRdb's D call of TRBD1 is untestable without DNA. The CDR3 is made up of 14 amino acids. The CDR3 sequence is CASSPQGGNSPLHF.

The chain uses TRBV30 and TRBJ1-5. Germline V gives CDR1 GTSNPN, CDR2 SVGIG (reference sequence). The CDR3 is 12 amino acids. The CDR3 protein is CAWSLQNQPQHF.

The chain joins TRBV6-1 to TRBJ2-1; the TCRdb D gene call, TRBD2, has no DNA to confirm it. The germline CDR1 and CDR2 sequences are MNHNS and SASEGT. The CDR3 spans 16 residues. This chain's CDR3 is CASTRGLAGLDNEQFF.

J is TRBJ2-7 and V is TRBV5-1. Germline V gene lookup returns CDR1 SGHRS and CDR2 YFSETQ. The CDR3 runs to 14 residues. The CDR3 sequence: CASRYGLADYEQYF.

The chain links TRBV19 to TRBJ1-5; there is no DNA to check the TCRdb D call of TRBD1. The CDR3 has 14 amino acids. CDR1 is LNHDA, CDR2 SQIVND, per germline (reference sequence). CDR3 protein: CASSRQGSGGPQHF. Full variable domain (remainder filled in from reference TRBV19 and TRBJ1-5): DGGITQSPKYLFRKEGQNVTLSCEQNLNHDAMYWYRQDPGQGLRLIYYSQIVNDFQKGDIAEGYSVSREKKESFPLTVTSAQKNPTAFYLCASSRQGSGGPQHFGDGTRLSIL.

The V gene is TRBV7-2, the J gene TRBJ2-7; TCRdb proposes TRBD1, but this gene call is untestable without DNA. There are 14 residues in the CDR3. The germline CDR1 and CDR2 sequences are SGHTA and FQGNSA. CDR3 sequence: CASSPPGQVYEQYF.

V gene TRBV18 combines with J gene TRBJ2-5. The CDR3 loop spans 13 amino acids. From germline, CDR1 is KGHSH and CDR2 LQKENI. The CDR3 sequence is CASSPPFEETQYF.

The gene calls are TRBV2 and TRBJ1-1; checking the TCRdb D call of TRBD1 is not possible without DNA. The CDR3 contains 14 residues. CDR1 and CDR2 (germline): SNHLY, FYNNEI. The CDR3 loop is CASSSDRALPEAFF.

The chain recombines TRBV28 with TRBJ2-2. The CDR3 extends over 15 amino acids. CDR1 is MDHEN, CDR2 SYDVKM, per germline. The CDR3 is CASSLFGFLTGELFF.

The V and J genes are TRBV5-1 and TRBJ2-7; without DNA, the TCRdb call of TRBD2 cannot be checked. The germline gives CDR1 SGHRS, CDR2 YFSETQ. The CDR3 loop spans 17 amino acids. CDR3 sequence reads: CASSAGLANMIAYEQYF.

The gene calls are TRBV29-1 and TRBJ1-1; there is no DNA to check the TCRdb D call of TRBD1. CDR3 length: 12 residues. The V gene's germline CDR1 is SQVTM and CDR2 ANQGSEA. The chain's CDR3 is CSGGRMNTEAFF.

The gene calls are TRBV4-3 and TRBJ2-1. The CDR3 has 15 residues. Per the germline V gene, CDR1 is LGHNA and CDR2 is YSLEER. The CDR3 is CASSQVQPSYNEQFF.

The rearrangement joins TRBV19 to TRBJ2-1. Germline V gene sequence: CDR1 LNHDA, CDR2 SQIVND (reference sequence). This CDR3 is 16 amino acids long. The CDR3 region is CASSLGGIGSGNEQFF.